This TCR beta chain was found in a study of PD-1 blockade in mismatch repair-deficient tumors. Turning to the study itself: Enrolled about 2012-2016, patients had progressing, pretreated mismatch repair-deficient cancers of 12 types. Study conclusions and caveats: Tumor-resident clones, often absent from pretreatment blood, expanded after pembrolizumab and then contracted.

This clone appeared a few times. The target antigen is unknown. All patients were mismatch repair deficient, assessed by either PCR or immunohistochemistry. The TCR-sequenced patients were a few responders to pembrolizumab. Profiling relied on immunoSEQ multiplex PCR, and the TCRdb table lists in-frame clones only, not all of them. The repertoire includes approximately 100,000 clones, 82% of them detected once, and roughly 6.3% sits in the top ten. The V and J ends lost 0 bases and 4 bases, in that order; junction bases with no gene match: 8. Germline V gene sequence: CDR1 MRHNA, CDR2 SNTAGT. The CDR3 is 17 residues long.

This receptor was identified in an adult with mismatch repair-deficient cancer. Sequenced material: peripheral blood, taken approximately 35 weeks after starting pembrolizumab. This rearrangement joins TRBV6-4 to TRBJ2-1; TRBD2 matches 8 bases. The CDR3 DNA is TGTGCCAGCAGTGACTCGCCCGGCGGGAGGCGGTACAATGAGCAGTTCTTC. Translated: CASSDSPGGRRYNEQFF.